The T cell receptor (beta chain) described here comes from a study of blood T cell repertoires in COVID-19. Study at large: In each case, the material was cDNA or gDNA derived from T cells, B-cell-depleted T cells, or PBMCs.

Only in-frame clones appear in the TCRdb table, and some are missing; sequencing was by immunoSEQ multiplex PCR. The table lists 300,000 or so clones, approximately 86% of them singletons, with around 4.2% in the top ten. The germline V gene encodes CDR1 LGHDT and CDR2 YNNKEL (reference sequence). V shed 1 base and J shed 2 bases, with 8 bases lying between them. This CDR3 spans 14 amino acids. Individuals drawn from approximately 26 US areas were roughly 18 to 100 years old. Participant-given clinical history determined each cohort assignment. Input material: PBMCs or T cells enriched from blood (not recorded which). The source of this sequence is a woman aged 40-49 years with acute COVID-19. The chain uses TRBV3-1 (or the pseudogene TRBV3-2) and TRBJ1-1; no clear D gene. The CDR3 sequence is CASSQVHSNTEAFF. The CDR3 DNA reads as TGTGCCAGCAGCCAAGTTCACAGCAACACTGAAGCTTTCTTT.